This T cell receptor beta chain was identified in a study of cytomegalovirus exposure and HLA in healthy donors. Study-wide results and caveats: A later analysis reportedly found fewer N-insertions in an Asian-associated ancestry cluster than the roughly 700-donor mean.

Both 60 Vbeta primers and 13 Jbeta primers went into the PCR. Assay used: immunoSEQ multiplex PCR; TCRdb lists only in-frame clones, some missing. The table lists 90,000 to 110,000 clones, 78% of them singletons. Though probably carrying unrecorded immune exposures, donors were nominally healthy at sampling. In regard to this clone: Its matching antigen is unknown.

This CDR3 region has 18 residues. J was trimmed by 3 bases and V by 4 bases; bases with no gene match: 8. CDR1 is SGHRS, CDR2 YFSETQ, per germline. This chain joins TRBV5-1 and TRBJ2-1, with 15 bases that match TRBD2. The TCR comes from a man aged 25-40 years in good health and CMV-seronegative. The specimen sequenced was PBMCs. The CDR3 nucleotides read TGCGCCAGCAGCCTAATAGGGACTAGCGGGAGGAACTACAATGAGCAGTTCTTC. Translation gives CASSLIGTSGRNYNEQFF.